The 3 T cell receptor beta chains below were found in one sample sequenced in a study of blood T cells in healthy people across ages. A J-beta primer mix and a sample-barcoded 5' primer were used in a second PCR of roughly 6 to 11 cycles. Using its own MiXCR run on the 5' RACE reads, TCRdb lists one record per CDR3 protein. The table lists around 1.1 million distinct CDR3 sequences, around two fifths of them singletons, with 10% to 15% in the top ten. Sample: blood. The source of these receptors is a man younger than 30 in good health.

Note on this clonotype: A much more abundant neighbour one base away suggests this may be a read error. The chain links TRBV20-1 to TRBJ2-1, with unresolved D. This CDR3 has 16 residues. Trimming took 5 bases from V and 4 from J, leaving 21 bases between them. CDR1 and CDR2 from the germline V gene are DFQATT and SNEGSKA (reference sequence). DNA of the CDR3: TGCAGTGCTCTTCATAAAGAACGGATGCAGTACAATGAGCAGTTCTTC. Translated, it gives CSALHKERMQYNEQFF.

The chain joins TRBV19 to TRBJ2-2; D call uncertain. V was shortened by 7 bases and J by 7 bases, with 7 bases between the two germline ends. The germline V gene has CDR1 LNHDA and CDR2 SQIVND (reference sequence). CDR3 length: 11 amino acids. CDR3 amino acids: CASKFGGELFF. The DNA of the CDR3 is TGTGCCAGTAAATTTGGCGGGGAGCTGTTTTTT.

This clonotype occurred a few times. At one of its ends the junction is not consistent with the germline gene, which may arise from a read error. The chain couples TRBV4-1 to TRBJ1-4, with D hard to call. The CDR3 loop spans 13 amino acids. The germline CDR1 and CDR2 sequences are MGHRA and YSYEKL. The CDR3 region is CANSQESLGKLFF. The CDR3 bases are TGCGCCAACAGCCAAGAATCGTTGGGAAAACTGTTTTTT.